The clone carrying this TCR beta chain was detected once. Its antigen remains unknown. Using immunoSEQ multiplex PCR, the repertoire was profiled, and TCRdb retains in-frame clones only, with some absent. In the table there are about 240,000 clones, 70% to 90% of which are singletons. As to treatment: about 20 received Ad26.COV2.S at low or high dose, single or two shots; about 5 received placebo; per-sample allocation not given. Each sample was drawn 63 days after the first injection (of vaccine or placebo). This record belongs to a study of Ad26.COV2.S vaccination and SARS-CoV-2 variants. Study overall: Enrolled in COV1001, the donor was in the Ad26.COV2.S trial arm, which received the vaccine. In the study, Ad26.COV2.S was injected intramuscularly once, or twice 56 days apart.

Germline loops: CDR1 PRHDT, CDR2 FYEKMQ (reference sequence). The CDR3 has 13 amino acids. Findings and limits, study-wide: Analyses of TCR breadth and depth may have underestimated total T cell responses.

The specimen comprised peripheral blood, sampled in a trial of Ad26.COV2.S vaccine versus placebo. The clonotype originates from a person between 18 and 59 years old who received the Ad26.COV2.S COVID-19 vaccine or a placebo. The chain recombines TRBV13 with TRBJ2-5; TRBD2 agrees at 7 bases. Here the CDR3 reads CASSPSGQETQYF. CDR3 nucleotide sequence: TGTGCTTCGTCCCCTAGCGGTCAAGAGACCCAGTACTTC.